Reported below is one TCR beta chain. This sample was taken from a study of blood T cell repertoires in COVID-19. Study-level information: The samples span acute and convalescent COVID-19 from the United States, Italy and Spain. The cDNA or gDNA used as material had been derived from T cells, B-cell-depleted T cells, or PBMCs.

In the authors' workflow: Amplified reference gene primers provided the basis for estimating nucleated cell counts. The table came from immunoSEQ multiplex PCR; TCRdb's copy has only in-frame clones and leaves some out. The V and J calls and clone size come from that table; D and trimming were worked out from the DNA. This sample carries some 130,000 clones, roughly three quarters of them seen once, and the ten largest clones take approximately 1.9%. Sequencing was carried out using peripheral blood. This TCR was recovered from a woman between 70 and 85 years old with acute or convalescent COVID-19.

The DNA for the CDR3 is TGTGCCAGCAGTTATCTCGGACAGGGCAACTATGGCTACACCTTC. It translates to CASSYLGQGNYGYTF. The V gene is TRBV6-6, the J gene TRBJ1-2, with TRBD1 matching 8 bases. CDR3 length equals 15 residues. In germline, CDR1 is MNHNY, CDR2 SVGAGI (reference sequence). V gave up 3 bases and J gave up 2 bases; unmatched junction bases: 5.